The sequence of this T cell receptor beta chain was determined in a study of T cell clonotyping in hematopoietic cell transplantation. General observations from the study: Higher Inverse Simpson Index values in graft donor and pretransplant recipient predicted broader posttransplant TCR diversity.

TCRdb keeps only in-frame clones here, not all; method: immunoSEQ multiplex PCR. Of 2,000 to 2,500 clones listed, 89% are singletons. Details on this clone: Its matching antigen is unknown.

The sequenced sample was peripheral blood mononuclear cells. The sequence was collected from a man between 35 and 55 years old in good health. Some clones in this sample may be carry-over from other donors' samples.

The CDR3 loop is CASSSWTGPNEKLFF. The DNA of the CDR3 is TGTGCCAGCAGTTCGTGGACAGGCCCTAATGAAAAACTGTTTTTT. The rearrangement joins TRBV28 to TRBJ1-4; 7 positions match TRBD1. V lost 4 bases to trimming and J lost 3 bases; unmatched junction nucleotides: 5. Germline assignment: CDR1 MDHEN and CDR2 SYDVKM. The CDR3 consists of 15 residues.